This TCR beta chain comes out of a study of CD8 T cells in Susac syndrome. Whole-study results and caveats: The study recognized that its TCR sequencing and HLA analysis covered a relatively small number of individuals.

CD8+ and CD4+ T cells circulating in blood were sequenced for TCR beta. CD8+ and CD4+ T cells were negatively isolated; TEMRA cells were FACS-enriched. An input of roughly 0.5 to 1 ug of RNA was subjected to reverse transcription using random hexamers. immunoSEQ multiplex PCR amplified TCR beta CDR3 across 54 Vbeta, 13 Jbeta. TCRdb reprocessed the immunoSEQ multiplex PCR reads with MiXCR, giving one entry per CDR3 protein. Here the sample spans hundreds of thousands of distinct CDR3 sequences, more than 80% being singletons. With respect to this clonotype: Its target is not known.

J lost 0 bases, V lost 0 bases, and 7 bases had no gene match. Germline CDR1 MGHRA, CDR2 YSYEKL. The CDR3 loop spans 18 amino acids. Material: CD8+ T cells from PBMCs. The chain links TRBV4-1 to TRBJ2-1; TRBD1 agrees at 8 bases. The sequence came from a human donor with multiple sclerosis. The CDR3 coding sequence is TGCGCCAGCAGCCAAGATCCTCAGGGGGCGTTCTCCTACAATGAGCAGTTCTTC. Its protein is CASSQDPQGAFSYNEQFF.